The 29 T cell receptor beta chains below come from one sample, sequenced in a study of blood T cell repertoires in COVID-19. This table comes from immunoSEQ multiplex PCR, and its TCRdb copy is limited to in-frame clones, with some not included. The sample includes approximately 250,000 clones, around 84% of them seen just once. The sample consisted of peripheral blood. The receptors stem from a woman aged 55-69 years with COVID-19, enrolled during active disease.

The V gene is TRBV7-9, the J gene TRBJ1-5; D is possibly TRBD1 (5 bases). Germline CDR1 is SEHNR and CDR2 is FQNEAQ (reference sequence). V lost 1 base to trimming and J lost 6 bases, with 7 bases between them. The CDR3 runs 13 residues. CDR3 DNA: TGTGCCAGCAGCTTAGAGGGGTCTCAGCCCCAGCATTTT. Translated, it gives CASSLEGSQPQHF. Looking up the rest from reference TRBV7-9 and TRBJ1-5 gives the full variable domain: DTGVSQNPRHKITKRGQNVTFRCDPISEHNRLYWYRQTLGQGPEFLTYFQNEAQLEKSRLLSDRFSAERPKGSFSTLEIQRTEQGDSAMYLCASSLEGSQPQHFGDGTRLSIL.

V usage is TRBV27 and J usage is TRBJ1-4; TRBD1 is a possible D gene (5 bases). CDR1 MNHEY and CDR2 SMNVEV come from the germline V gene (reference sequence). V was shortened by 4 bases and J by 7 bases, with 19 bases between the two germline ends. The CDR3 has 16 amino acids. As DNA, the CDR3 is TGTGCCAGCAGTTCCTCTCTAAAGGGGTTGAGTGAAAAACTGTTTTTT. Its protein is CASSSSLKGLSEKLFF. Variable domain in full (rest from reference TRBV27 and TRBJ1-4): EAQVTQNPRYLITVTGKKLTVTCSQNMNHEYMSWYRQDPGLGLRQIYYSMNVEVTDKGDVPEGYKVSRKEKRNFPLILESPSPNQTSLYFCASSSSLKGLSEKLFFGSGTQLSVL.

V is TRBV15 and J is TRBJ1-2, with D hard to call. Looked up from germline, CDR1 is LNHNV and CDR2 is YYDKDF (reference sequence). This CDR3 spans 12 amino acids. Trimming pared 0 bases from V and 5 bases from J, leaving 4 bases between. CDR3 in amino acids: CATSRDAYGYTF. CDR3 bases: TGTGCCACCAGCAGAGACGCGTATGGCTACACCTTC.

The chain employs TRBV11-1 and TRBJ2-7; TRBD2 agrees at 9 bases. The CDR3 sequence is 15 residues long. Trimming took 3 bases from V and 0 from J; bases not matched to a gene: 3. Germline CDR1 and CDR2: SGHAT and FQDESV (reference sequence). The CDR3 DNA sequence: TGTGCCAGCAGCTTTAGCGGGAGTTCCTCCTACGAGCAGTACTTC. Translating it yields CASSFSGSSSYEQYF.

The chain carries TRBV10-3 and TRBJ1-2; maybe TRBD1 (6 bases). The germline V gene encodes CDR1 ENHRY and CDR2 SYGVKD. The CDR3 runs 15 residues. The V end lost 0 bases, the J end lost 7 bases, and 15 bases lay between the germline ends. CDR3 in DNA: TGTGCCATCAGTGAGTCGAGGCAGGGGCTTAGTGGCTACACCTTC. This sequence encodes CAISESRQGLSGYTF.

This chain connects TRBV5-8 to TRBJ1-4; no clear D. The length of the CDR3 is 16 residues. V was clipped by 4 bases and J by 4 bases, with 17 bases between them. Germline-derived CDR1 and CDR2 are SGHTS and YDEGEE. The CDR3 bases are TGTGCCAGCAGCATGGGTGTTACAGAGTATAATGAAAAACTGTTTTTT. This sequence encodes CASSMGVTEYNEKLFF.

The chain joins TRBV24-1 to TRBJ1-5; 11 bases fit TRBD1. The V gene's germline CDR1 is KGHDR and CDR2 SFDVKD. The ends lost 4 bases at V and 3 bases at J; junction bases unmatched: 4. The CDR3 has 16 residues. CDR3 bases: TGTGCCACCAGTGACCGGACAGGGGGCACCAATCAGCCCCAGCATTTT. Its protein is CATSDRTGGTNQPQHF.

J is TRBJ2-7 and V is TRBV6-5, with TRBD2 matching 8 bases. Per the germline V gene, CDR1 is MNHEY and CDR2 is SVGAGI. The V segment lost 10 bases and the J segment 4 bases; nucleotides outside the gene matches: 3. This CDR3 has 11 residues. The CDR3 sequence is CATREGYEQYF. The DNA of the CDR3 is TGTGCCACCCGGGAGGGGTACGAGCAGTACTTC.

This chain joins TRBV7-3 and TRBJ1-6; D gene unclear. Looked up from germline, CDR1 is SGHTA and CDR2 is FQGTGA. This CDR3 has 14 amino acids. The V and J ends lost 1 base and 9 bases respectively, with 10 bases between them. CDR3 amino acids: CASSLRATVSPLHF. The CDR3 nucleotides read TGTGCCAGCAGCTTAAGGGCCACCGTTTCACCCCTCCACTTT.

Here the CDR3 reads CASSPFRTPSTDTQYF. As DNA, the CDR3 is TGTGCCAGCTCACCTTTCCGGACACCTAGCACAGATACGCAGTATTTT. The chain recombines TRBV18 with TRBJ2-3, with D perhaps TRBD1 (5 bases). Germline CDR1 is KGHSH and CDR2 is LQKENI. The length of the CDR3 is 16 residues. The V end lost 3 bases, the J end lost 0 bases, and 13 bases lay between the germline ends.

This clone was picked up one time. V gene TRBV28 combines with J gene TRBJ1-2; 9 bases are shared with TRBD1. Germline-derived CDR1 and CDR2 are MDHEN and SYDVKM. This CDR3 is 19 amino acids long. V shed 0 bases and J 1 base; nucleotides not matched to a gene: 12. The CDR3 DNA follows: TGTGCCAGCAGTTTATGGTCGGGTAGGGGGACAGGGAATAACTATGGCTACACCTTC. It is translated as CASSLWSGRGTGNNYGYTF.

J is TRBJ1-1 and V is TRBV27, with TRBD1 matching over 7 bases. The V segment lost 5 bases and the J segment 4 bases; nucleotides outside the gene matches: 7. Germline V lookup: CDR1 MNHEY, CDR2 SMNVEV (reference sequence). The CDR3 runs to 14 residues. The CDR3 is CASSVQQGSTEAFF. CDR3 bases: TGTGCCAGCAGTGTCCAACAGGGGTCCACTGAAGCTTTCTTT.

The chain has TRBV10-1 and TRBJ2-7; TRBD1 matches at 10 bases. This CDR3 spans 13 amino acids. Germline V CDR1 and CDR2: WNHNN, SYGVQD (reference sequence). The V and J ends lost 9 bases and 3 bases, in that order; junction bases with no gene match: 5. In DNA, the CDR3 is TGCGCCAGTGCCGGGACAGGGGTCTACGAGCAGTACTTC. It codes for CASAGTGVYEQYF.

In DNA form, the CDR3 reads TGTGCCAGCAGCCAAGGTGAGAGGAACACTGAAGCTTTCTTT. Protein: CASSQGERNTEAFF. The chain recombines TRBV14 with TRBJ1-1; D ambiguous. Trimming shortened V by 1 base and J by 1 base, and 7 bases separated the two germline ends. Germline V gives CDR1 SGHDN, CDR2 FVKESK. The CDR3 covers 14 residues. Combining the CDR3 with reference TRBV14 and TRBJ1-1 gives the whole variable domain EAGVTQFPSHSVIEKGQTVTLRCDPISGHDNLYWYRRVMGKEIKFLLHFVKESKQDESGMPNNRFLAERTGGTYSTLKVQPAELEDSGVYFCASSQGERNTEAFFGQGTRLTVV.

As concerns this clone: The same CDR3 arises from other DNA sequences in this sample as well. The rearrangement joins TRBV29-1 to TRBJ1-5, with 8 bases matching TRBD1. From germline, CDR1 is SQVTM and CDR2 ANQGSEA. The CDR3 is 13 amino acids. V lost 2 bases to trimming and J lost 7 bases; unmatched junction nucleotides: 4. DNA for the CDR3: TGCAGCGTTGAACAGGGGGCAGGACAGCCCCAGCATTTT. It translates to CSVEQGAGQPQHF.

V gene TRBV7-2 combines with J gene TRBJ1-3, with TRBD1 matching 8 bases. Looked up from germline, CDR1 is SGHTA and CDR2 is FQGNSA. Unmatched junction bases numbered 7, after V lost 5 bases and J lost 4 bases. The CDR3 length is 15 residues. In nucleotides, the CDR3 is TGTGCCAGCAGCCAGGACAGGGTGACGGGAAACACCATATATTTT. Its protein is CASSQDRVTGNTIYF.

The gene calls are TRBV5-1 and TRBJ2-1; 9 bases align to TRBD1. V shed 2 bases, J shed 9 bases, and the junction held 9 bases outside the gene matches. This CDR3 has 15 amino acids. In germline, CDR1 is SGHRS, CDR2 YFSETQ. The chain's CDR3 is CASSLQGQGRVEQFF. In nucleotides, the CDR3 is TGCGCCAGCAGCTTACAGGGACAGGGTAGGGTTGAGCAGTTCTTC. The variable domain in full, completed from reference TRBV5-1 and TRBJ2-1, reads KAGVTQTPRYLIKTRGQQVTLSCSPISGHRSVSWYQQTPGQGLQFLFEYFSETQRNKGNFPGRFSGRQFSNSRSEMNVSTLELGDSALYLCASSLQGQGRVEQFFGPGTRLTVL.

This clone came up a few times. This rearrangement joins TRBV30 to TRBJ2-7; D call uncertain. Trimming shortened V by 4 bases and J by 11 bases, and 21 bases separated the two germline ends. Germline CDR1 and CDR2: GTSNPN and SVGIG (reference sequence). The CDR3 covers 13 residues. DNA of the CDR3: TGTGCCTGGAAGTATGGCGGTGGGTTAGTAAAGTACTTC. It encodes CAWKYGGGLVKYF.

The chain employs TRBV7-9 and TRBJ1-6; D call uncertain. Trimming removed 5 bases from V and 8 bases from J, with 22 bases in between. The germline gives CDR1 SEHNR, CDR2 FQNEAQ (reference sequence). CDR3 size: 17 residues. The CDR3 protein is CASSPGGGIGDYSPLHF. For the CDR3, the DNA is TGTGCCAGCAGCCCGGGTGGAGGCATTGGGGATTATTCACCCCTCCACTTT. The full variable domain, rest sourced from reference TRBV7-9 and TRBJ1-6, is DTGVSQNPRHKITKRGQNVTFRCDPISEHNRLYWYRQTLGQGPEFLTYFQNEAQLEKSRLLSDRFSAERPKGSFSTLEIQRTEQGDSAMYLCASSPGGGIGDYSPLHFGNGTRLTVT.

The V and J genes are TRBV6-6 and TRBJ2-7; the D gene is possibly TRBD1 (5 bases). Deletions cut 5 bases from V and 5 bases from J, with 16 bases between. CDR3 length: 14 amino acids. CDR1 is MNHNY and CDR2 is SVGAGI in the germline V gene (reference sequence). The CDR3 nucleotides are TGTGCCAGCAGTCAGGCAGGGATGAAGGACGAGCAGTACTTC. Its protein product is CASSQAGMKDEQYF.

This clone was seen a few times. This sequence joins TRBV11-2 and TRBJ1-2; D remains unclear. V dropped 2 bases and J dropped 4 bases, with 14 bases sitting between them. The CDR3 covers 15 residues. Germline V gene lookup returns CDR1 SGHAT and CDR2 FQNNGV. The CDR3 reads CASSLTRGSVYGYTF. The CDR3 region has the DNA TGTGCCAGCAGCTTAACACGAGGTTCTGTCTATGGCTACACCTTC. Full variable domain (outside the CDR3, taken from reference TRBV11-2 and TRBJ1-2): EAGVAQSPRYKIIEKRQSVAFWCNPISGHATLYWYQQILGQGPKLLIQFQNNGVVDDSQLPKDRFSAERLKGVDSTLKIQPAKLEDSAVYLCASSLTRGSVYGYTFGSGTRLTVV.

V gene TRBV24-1 combines with J gene TRBJ2-3, with TRBD1 as a possible D gene (5 bases). The CDR3 sequence is 15 residues long. V was clipped by 11 bases and J by 6 bases, with 23 bases between them. CDR1 is KGHDR, CDR2 SFDVKD, per germline. In DNA form, the CDR3 reads TGTGCCATCGGACATCGGTCCGCCGCGGTTGATACGCAGTATTTT. Its protein product is CAIGHRSAAVDTQYF.

The chain combines TRBV29-1 with TRBJ1-2; 7 bases fit TRBD1. This CDR3 is built from 16 residues. Germline CDR1 reads SQVTM; CDR2 reads ANQGSEA. Germline trimming cut 1 base from V and 4 bases from J; bases unmatched to any gene: 12. CDR3: CSVEAPPGTVGYGYTF. CDR3 nucleotides: TGCAGCGTTGAAGCCCCGCCCGGGACAGTCGGCTATGGCTACACCTTC. Drawing the rest from reference TRBV29-1 and TRBJ1-2, the complete variable domain is SAVISQKPSRDICQRGTSLTIQCQVDSQVTMMFWYRQQPGQSLTLIATANQGSEATYESGFVIDKFPISRPNLTFSTLTVSNMSPEDSSIYLCSVEAPPGTVGYGYTFGSGTRLTVV.

This rearrangement joins TRBV5-6 to TRBJ2-1, with 8 bases lining up with TRBD2. CDR3 size: 18 residues. The V and J ends lost 5 bases and 4 bases, in that order; junction bases with no gene match: 17. From germline, CDR1 is SGHDT and CDR2 YYEEEE. CDR3 nucleotides: TGTGCCAGCAGGGGGGTCGGTAAAGCGGGAGACCTATACAATGAGCAGTTCTTC. This sequence encodes CASRGVGKAGDLYNEQFF.

Worth noting for this clone: This sample includes further DNA sequences coding for the same CDR3. The chain combines TRBV19 with TRBJ1-5, with 7 bases lining up with TRBD1. The CDR3 contains 14 residues. V was pared by 4 bases and J by 2 bases, with 2 bases of the junction left unmatched. Looked up from germline, CDR1 is LNHDA and CDR2 is SQIVND (reference sequence). In DNA form, the CDR3 reads TGTGCCAGTAGTAGCACAGGGGGCAATCAGCCCCAGCATTTT. This sequence encodes CASSSTGGNQPQHF. Filled out from reference TRBV19 and TRBJ1-5, the complete variable domain reads DGGITQSPKYLFRKEGQNVTLSCEQNLNHDAMYWYRQDPGQGLRLIYYSQIVNDFQKGDIAEGYSVSREKKESFPLTVTSAQKNPTAFYLCASSSTGGNQPQHFGDGTRLSIL.

The J gene is TRBJ1-4, the V gene TRBV6-2 or TRBV6-3; no reliable D call. Between the trimmed V and J ends, which lost 5 bases and 6 bases, there was a span of 16 bases. Germline loops: CDR1 MNHEY, CDR2 SVGEGT. CDR3 size: 15 residues. CDR3 loop: CASSDPIGWDEKLFF. The CDR3 DNA follows: TGTGCCAGCAGTGACCCGATCGGGTGGGATGAAAAACTGTTTTTT.

This chain uses TRBV6-5 with TRBJ1-2; 8 bases are shared with TRBD1. J lost 6 bases, V lost 6 bases, and 12 bases had no gene match. CDR1 is MNHEY, CDR2 SVGAGI, per germline. The CDR3 extends over 15 amino acids. CDR3 in amino acids: CASSPSRTGPNGYTF. CDR3 coding DNA: TGTGCCAGCAGCCCCTCTAGGACAGGGCCAAATGGCTACACCTTC.

The chain combines TRBV6-1 with TRBJ1-5; possible D gene TRBD1, 6 bases. This CDR3 has 17 residues. Germline CDR1 reads MNHNS; CDR2 reads SASEGT. V shed 3 bases and J shed 1 base, with 16 bases lying between them. This chain's CDR3 is CASSEIYRDTSNQPQHF. The CDR3 bases are TGTGCCAGCAGTGAGATTTACCGGGACACCAGCAATCAGCCCCAGCATTTT.

This chain joins TRBV5-1 and TRBJ2-7; D is unclear. Germline-derived CDR1 and CDR2 are SGHRS and YFSETQ. CDR3 size: 13 residues. Trimming left V 0 bases short and J 3 bases short, with 7 bases between. The CDR3 loop reads CASSLEAGYEQYF. CDR3 coding DNA: TGCGCCAGCAGCTTGGAAGCAGGCTACGAGCAGTACTTC.